The entry below gives a single T cell receptor (beta chain) sequence along with its context. The J segment lost 3 bases and the V segment lost 8 bases, leaving 7 bases of the junction unmatched. The CDR3 contains 13 residues. Germline V CDR1 and CDR2: GTSNPN, SVGIG (reference sequence). Clones were read by immunoSEQ multiplex PCR, and TCRdb kept only the in-frame ones, dropping some. The sample yields around 140,000 clones, around 79% seen once. This specimen comes from a study of blood T cell repertoires in COVID-19. The sample was PBMCs or T cells enriched from blood (not recorded which). This clonotype was sampled from a woman between 50 and 59 years old who had recovered from COVID-19. This rearrangement joins TRBV30 to TRBJ2-7; TRBD1 aligns across 10 bases. The CDR3 DNA is TGTGCCGGCCGGGACAGGGGTGTCTACGAGCAGTACTTC. This encodes CAGRDRGVYEQYF.